The clone carrying this TCR beta chain was seen a few times. This record belongs to a study of T cells after yellow fever vaccination. Study as a whole: Low-cell-number fractions underwent preparation using SMART-Seq v4 Ultra Low Input.

V dropped 7 bases and J dropped 0 bases, with 13 bases sitting between them. Germline assignment: CDR1 SGDLS and CDR2 YYNGEE. This CDR3 has 14 residues. Via MiXCR, TCRdb re-called the 5' RACE reads, giving one row per CDR3 protein. The table lists 150,000 to 200,000 distinct CDR3 sequences, approximately 9.9% of them singletons, with 36% in the top ten. The receptor's source is a man younger than 30 who received the YFV17D yellow fever vaccine. The sample in question was CD8+ T cells sorted from PBMCs, obtained 15 days after the yellow fever booster vaccination. This chain connects TRBV9 to TRBJ1-1, with D uncertain. This CDR3 reads CASRAEGMNTEAFF. CDR3 DNA: TGTGCCAGCCGCGCGGAAGGGATGAACACTGAAGCTTTCTTT.